This TCR beta chain was captured by sequencing in a study of radiation and T cells in renal cell carcinoma (dated by TCRdb to 2018 to 2021). With regard to the full study: Samples were obtained from a clinical trial, in which 15 Gy stereotactic body radiation therapy was delivered to primary renal cell carcinomas and nephrectomy was performed 4 weeks later. TCR beta sequencing covered 53 samples in total, comprising around 26 tumors and around 27 peripheral blood samples. Across all 50 or so samples, more than 4,000,000 unique CDR3 nucleotide sequences, encoding 2,658,974 unique CDR3 amino acid sequences, were identified.

What the authors observed across the whole study: In blood, the top tumor clonotypes increased from baseline to 2 weeks after radiation and then shrank by 4 weeks, which suggests a temporary expansion of tumor-resident clones. Blood repertoire dynamics were not followed beyond 4 weeks after treatment. Because no pretreatment tumor biopsies were available, whether clonotypes were present in the tumor at baseline could not be determined. With a single-armed trial design, the study had no way to address how radiation dose or scheduling affects the TCR repertoire.

The sample's time point label, decoded: blood 2 weeks post-SBRT. This specimen's treatment or condition label, interpreted: 15 Gy SBRT to primary tumor, nephrectomy 4 weeks later. To track tumor-enriched clonotypes, serial peripheral blood was sampled from radiation-treated patients at baseline and at 2 weeks and 4 weeks after SBRT. Renal cell carcinoma with clear cell pathology was present in all patients. The QIAamp DNA Blood Mini Kit (Qiagen) was used to prepare genomic DNA for TCR sequencing. The analyses included just those samples that passed every quality control check. Following the manufacturer's recommendations, the immunoSEQ kit was used to generate TCR beta libraries from genomic DNA. Library preparation used a first multiplex PCR with proprietary primers, then a second PCR adding unique barcodes, with bead cleanups after each round. A positive control reaction and a negative control reaction, both provided in the kit, were run with every batch of samples. The final libraries were assessed on an Agilent 4200 TapeStation D1000 ScreenTape, pooled by volume, and quantified by qPCR. Sequencing was performed on an Illumina NextSeq500 with a MidOutput 150-cycle cartridge, and 156 Read1 and 15 Index1 cycles were run with kit custom primers. The pooled library was loaded at about 1 pM, with a roughly 20% PhiX control spiked in. The original pipeline was this. The vendor-processed data were analyzed in R, and a clonotype was defined as all T cells that share the same CDR3 nucleotide sequence. For clone abundance analyses, frequencies were normalized to the 10,000 most abundant clones in each sample. Public T cell clones, which averaged fewer than five per sample, were excluded before analysis. Tumor-enriched and baseline blood-enriched clonotypes were defined by at least a 32-fold difference in abundance between compartments. A beta-binomial differential abundance model was used to identify clonotypes that expanded or contracted between blood time points. Similarity between tumor and blood repertoires was quantified using the Baroni-Urbani and Buser coefficient, and groups were compared with two-tailed Wilcoxon tests in R. TCRdb took this table from immuneACCESS and kept in-frame rearrangements with V and J called. Such tables lack part of the clones; where checked against another copy, unresolved V genes explain under half of the gap, and the rest is unexplained. The V and J calls and the clone size are those of that table, but D and trimming were determined from the DNA. For this sample the table gives tens of thousands of clones, of which roughly 79% were detected only once. The biggest ten clones account for over 6% of the sample.

On this clone: The specificity of this receptor is unknown. No much larger clonotype is one base removed from it; base qualities were not supplied.

Trimming accounts for 1 base at V and 1 base at J, while the number of junction bases matched to no gene is 6. For CDR1 and CDR2, the germline V gene (reference sequence) lists LNHDA and SQIVND. The CDR3 runs 17 residues from the cysteine to the phenylalanine. The read is trimmed to its CDR3 DNA, 51 bases read in frame from base 1. This receptor was identified in a man aged 60-69 years with renal cell carcinoma. The sequenced sample was blood, obtained from a patient whose treatment included radiotherapy and nephrectomy. The chain uses TRBV19 and TRBJ2-2; 7 junctional bases match TRBD1. The CDR3 loop reads CASSIGAGGKNTGELFF. The DNA sequence follows: TGTGCCAGTAGTATAGGAGCAGGGGGTAAGAACACCGGGGAGCTGTTTTTT.